This passage covers 2 T cell receptor beta chains from one sample sequenced in a study of OX40 agonist ivuxolimab in advanced cancers. Library preparation employed the immunoSEQ multiplex PCR assay. What TCRdb holds here is the immuneACCESS table cut down to in-frame rearrangements. Part of the clones is not present; checked against another copy, under half of the missing clones reflect an unresolved V gene, and the others are unexplained. The sample table lists 95,000 to 100,000 clones, approximately 93% of them with a count of one. The ten largest clones add up to around 0.28% of the sample. Specimen: CD4+ or CD8+ T cells sorted from blood, collected in a trial of the OX40 agonist ivuxolimab. All receptors derive from an adult with an advanced solid tumor such as melanoma, head and neck, liver or kidney cancer.

The chain employs TRBV9 and TRBJ1-4; no clear D gene. The CDR3 loop spans 13 amino acids. V lost 1 base and J lost 3, with 4 bases in between. The germline V gene has CDR1 SGDLS and CDR2 YYNGEE. This chain's CDR3 is CASSVRPNEKLFF. CDR3 bases: TGTGCCAGCAGCGTAAGGCCTAATGAAAAACTGTTTTTT.

In this sample, this clone turned up a few times. The chain carries TRBV12-5 and TRBJ2-3, with 9 positions matching TRBD2. The germline CDR1 and CDR2 sequences are LGHNT and FRNRAP. With V trimmed by 2 bases and J by 0 bases, 18 bases remained unmatched. The CDR3 is 21 residues long. The CDR3 region is CASGLLKLGLAARKSTDTQYF. The CDR3 region has the DNA TGTGCTAGTGGTTTGTTGAAACTGGGACTAGCAGCTAGGAAAAGCACAGATACGCAGTATTTT.